The next 11 T cell receptor beta chains were all read from a single sample in a study of human T cells and chemical hapten exposure. From whole blood left unfractionated, total RNA was extracted. MiXCR was run by TCRdb on the 5' RACE reads, yielding one entry per CDR3 protein. This sample has more than 75,000 distinct CDR3 sequences; about a sixth occur once, and the top ten carry nearly 7%. The receptors were gathered from a female donor in good health.

J is TRBJ1-2 and V is TRBV12-3 or TRBV12-4; D is unresolved. Trimming stripped 5 bases from V and 11 bases from J, with 18 bases between. The CDR3 is 13 amino acids. The CDR3 here is CASSPLDSTSYTF. The CDR3 bases are TGTGCCAGCAGTCCCCTGGACTCCACCTCGTACACCTTC.

The chain carries TRBV6-1 and TRBJ1-1, with D hard to call. The CDR3 is made up of 11 amino acids. V lost 11 bases, J lost 5 bases, and 12 bases lay in between. The germline gives CDR1 MNHNS, CDR2 SASEGT. For the CDR3, the DNA is TGTGCCGCGACGAGGGTTACTGAAGCTTTCTTT. Amino acids: CAATRVTEAFF.

This clonotype was picked up a small number of times. V and J are TRBV4-3 and TRBJ1-1, with D tentatively TRBD1 (5 bases). Looked up from germline, CDR1 is LGHNA and CDR2 is YSLEER. V lost 0 bases to trimming and J lost 6 bases, with 8 bases between them. The CDR3 runs to 13 residues. CDR3 residues: CASSQEQGSEAFF. The CDR3 DNA follows: TGCGCCAGCAGCCAAGAGCAGGGTTCTGAAGCTTTCTTT.

The J gene is TRBJ1-1, the V gene TRBV6-1; the D is unclear. Germline loops: CDR1 MNHNS, CDR2 SASEGT. V lost 1 base and J 3 bases, leaving 6 bases between the germline ends. This CDR3 comprises 13 residues. The CDR3 loop is CASSEGVYTEAFF. In DNA form, the CDR3 reads TGTGCCAGCAGTGAAGGAGTATACACTGAAGCTTTCTTT.

This clonotype was seen ten or more times. The rearrangement links TRBV29-1 to TRBJ2-5; no definite D call. The germline V and J ends were trimmed by 4 bases and 3 bases, with 9 bases remaining between them. CDR1 is SQVTM and CDR2 is ANQGSEA in the germline V gene. CDR3 size: 12 residues. DNA for the CDR3: TGCAGCGTTGGGCTGTGGGAAGAGACCCAGTACTTC. Amino acid sequence: CSVGLWEETQYF.

This clonotype occurred a few times. The genes are TRBV7-9 and TRBJ1-6; TRBD1 matches at 9 bases. The CDR3 is made up of 16 amino acids. Germline CDR1 is SEHNR and CDR2 is FQNEAQ (reference sequence). V trimming: 4 bases; J trimming: 6 bases; junction bases outside the gene matches: 7. As DNA, the CDR3 is TGTGCCAGCAGCTCCTGGACAGGGGAAGGTAATTCACCCCTCCACTTT. Amino acid sequence: CASSSWTGEGNSPLHF.

This clonotype was seen ten or more times. This chain joins TRBV20-1 and TRBJ2-1, with a weak D call TRBD1 (5 bases). Germline CDR1 and CDR2: DFQATT and SNEGSKA (reference sequence). Trimming took off 6 bases at V and 6 bases at J, with 12 bases between the two ends. There are 12 residues in the CDR3. CDR3 DNA sequence: TGCAGTGCGACCAGGGATAGCAATGAGCAGTTCTTC. Translation gives CSATRDSNEQFF.

The chain links TRBV28 to TRBJ2-2; unclear D gene. CDR3 length: 14 amino acids. The V and J ends lost 2 bases and 7 bases respectively, with 11 bases between them. Germline V gene sequence: CDR1 MDHEN, CDR2 SYDVKM. CDR3 in DNA: TGTGCCAGCAGTTTAGGTATACATCTCGGGGAGCTGTTTTTT. This sequence encodes CASSLGIHLGELFF.

As to this clonotype: A read error may be the cause here, since a much bigger clone is one base away. V is TRBV7-2 and J is TRBJ2-1, with unresolved D. The CDR3 totals 12 residues. CDR1 and CDR2 (germline): SGHTA, FQGNSA. The CDR3, as DNA: TGTGTCAGCAGCTTAGCTTATAATGAGCAGTTCTTC. Protein product: CVSSLAYNEQFF.

This clonotype was seen only a few times. This chain joins TRBV3-1 and TRBJ2-2; unclear D gene. Germline V gene data show CDR1 as LGHDT and CDR2 as YNNKEL (reference sequence). The germline V and J ends were trimmed by 0 bases and 0 bases, with 11 bases remaining between them. This CDR3 comprises 17 residues. The CDR3 protein is CASSQDRPTSNTGELFF. CDR3 nucleotide sequence: TGTGCCAGCAGCCAAGATCGTCCGACTTCGAACACCGGGGAGCTGTTTTTT.

The sample holds one count of this clonotype. A read error is likely, as this CDR3 ends without the conserved phenylalanine or tryptophan. The chain employs TRBV24-1 and TRBJ1-5; 7 nucleotides line up with TRBD1. Germline CDR1 reads KGHDR; CDR2 reads SFDVKD. The CDR3 loop spans 15 amino acids. Unmatched junction bases numbered 9, after V lost 11 bases and J lost 0 bases. CDR3 region: CAKRGQLYSNQPQHS. DNA of the CDR3: TGTGCCAAAAGGGGACAGCTCTATAGCAATCAGCCCCAGCATTCT.